This note documents a single TCR beta chain sequence. As yet, its antigen is unknown. Using immunoSEQ multiplex PCR, the repertoire was profiled, and TCRdb retains in-frame clones only, with some absent. Here the sample spans about 7,800 clones, around 70% being singletons. This specimen comes from a study of immune evolution from preneoplasia to lung adenocarcinoma. For the study at large: HLA loss of heterozygosity: under 7.5% AIS, about 15% MIA, over 30% ADC, none AAH.

Study-level findings and limits: From normal lung to invasive adenocarcinoma, top clone frequencies appeared to decrease. Later-stage lesions appeared to have more T cells, more diversity, less clonality.

Patient tissue came from resections in Japan or China, 2014–2017. The CDR3 consists of 13 residues. Trimming cost V 4 bases and J 8 bases, with 12 bases left between them. Germline values: CDR1 LGHNT, CDR2 FRNRAP. Sequenced material: FFPE lung adenocarcinoma in situ tissue. The chain recombines TRBV12-5 with TRBJ2-1; D gene uncertain. The TCR was taken from a donor at least 70 years old with lung adenocarcinoma. Some clones in this sample may be carry-over from other donors' samples. The DNA of the CDR3 is TGTGCTAGTGGTTCGACGGAAGTCGATGAGCAGTTCTTC. It translates to CASGSTEVDEQFF.